This TCR beta chain was captured by sequencing in a study of blood T cell repertoires in COVID-19. Overall study: Samples representing acute and convalescent COVID-19 were sourced from the United States, Italy and Spain.

The repertoire was sequenced with immunoSEQ multiplex PCR; TCRdb's copy has only in-frame clones and lacks some. The sample yields roughly 160,000 clones, roughly 87% seen once. Two negative PCRs, clearance, or symptom resolution were required of recovered Cohort 3 donors. Trimming pared 4 bases from V and 9 bases from J, leaving 10 bases between. This CDR3 has 11 residues. Germline V lookup: CDR1 SQVTM, CDR2 ANQGSEA. This TCR was recovered from a woman aged 50 to 60 who had recovered from COVID-19. V is TRBV29-1 and J is TRBJ2-4, with D maybe TRBD2 (6 bases). Sequences were obtained from PBMCs or T cells enriched from blood (not recorded which). CDR3 loop: CSVARGGIQYF. The CDR3 bases are TGCAGCGTTGCTCGGGGAGGCATTCAGTACTTC.